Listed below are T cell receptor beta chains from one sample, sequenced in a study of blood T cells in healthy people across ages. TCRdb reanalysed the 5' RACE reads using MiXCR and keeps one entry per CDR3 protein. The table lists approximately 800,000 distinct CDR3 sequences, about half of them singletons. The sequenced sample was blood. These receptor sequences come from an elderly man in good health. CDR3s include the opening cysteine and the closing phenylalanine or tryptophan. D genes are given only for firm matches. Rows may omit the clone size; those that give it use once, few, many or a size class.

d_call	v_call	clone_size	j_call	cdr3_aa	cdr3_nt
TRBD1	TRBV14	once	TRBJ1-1	CASSHRVFGTGDPNTEAFF	TGTGCCAGCAGCCACCGAGTCTTCGGGACAGGGGACCCGAACACTGAAGCTTTCTTT
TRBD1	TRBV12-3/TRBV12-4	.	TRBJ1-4	CASSKGGQLATNEKLFF	TGTGCCAGCAGTAAAGGGGGACAGCTTGCAACTAATGAAAAGCTGTTTTTT
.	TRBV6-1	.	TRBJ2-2	CASRRQGGTGELFF	TGTGCCAGCAGACGGCAGGGCGGAACCGGGGAGCTGTTTTTT
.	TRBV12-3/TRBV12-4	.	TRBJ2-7	CASSAVRDRSYEQYF	TGTGCCAGCAGCGCTGTGCGGGACAGATCCTACGAGCAGTACTTC
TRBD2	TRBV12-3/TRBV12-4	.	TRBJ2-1	CASSFMGLAGVRDEQFF	TGTGCCAGCAGTTTTATGGGACTAGCGGGAGTAAGGGATGAGCAGTTCTTC
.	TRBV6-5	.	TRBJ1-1	CASSYYPLKFAGMNTEAFF	TGTGCCAGCAGTTATTACCCCTTGAAATTCGCCGGCATGAACACTGAAGCTTTCTTT
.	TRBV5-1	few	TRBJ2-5	CASSSRYGQETQYF	TGCGCCAGCAGCTCGCGGTACGGACAAGAGACCCAGTACTTC
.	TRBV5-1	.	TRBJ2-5	CASRTGTRQETQYF	TGCGCCAGCAGAACCGGGACAAGACAAGAGACCCAGTACTTC
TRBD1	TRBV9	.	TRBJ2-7	CASSVEGTAYEQYF	TGTGCCAGCAGCGTAGAAGGGACAGCCTACGAGCAGTACTTC
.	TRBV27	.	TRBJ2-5	CASSFVRGKETQYF	TGTGCCAGCAGTTTCGTCCGGGGGAAAGAGACCCAGTACTTC
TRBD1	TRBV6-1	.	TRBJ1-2	CASRGTGITYGYTF	TGTGCCAGCAGGGGGACAGGGATAACCTATGGCTACACCTTC
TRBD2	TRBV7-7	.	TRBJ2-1	CASSLAGEDEQFF	TGTGCTAGCAGCTTAGCGGGGGAGGATGAGCAGTTCTTC
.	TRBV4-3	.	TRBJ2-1	CASSQDRRFDSSYNEQFF	TGCGCCAGCAGCCAAGATCGTAGGTTCGACAGCTCCTACAATGAGCAGTTCTTC
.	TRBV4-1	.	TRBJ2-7	CASSQKRIGQSTYEQYF	TGCGCCAGCAGCCAAAAAAGGATTGGACAGTCGACCTACGAGCAGTACTTC
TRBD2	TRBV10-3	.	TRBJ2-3	CAIRLAGGTTDTQYF	TGTGCCATCAGATTAGCGGGGGGCACGACAGATACGCAGTATTTT